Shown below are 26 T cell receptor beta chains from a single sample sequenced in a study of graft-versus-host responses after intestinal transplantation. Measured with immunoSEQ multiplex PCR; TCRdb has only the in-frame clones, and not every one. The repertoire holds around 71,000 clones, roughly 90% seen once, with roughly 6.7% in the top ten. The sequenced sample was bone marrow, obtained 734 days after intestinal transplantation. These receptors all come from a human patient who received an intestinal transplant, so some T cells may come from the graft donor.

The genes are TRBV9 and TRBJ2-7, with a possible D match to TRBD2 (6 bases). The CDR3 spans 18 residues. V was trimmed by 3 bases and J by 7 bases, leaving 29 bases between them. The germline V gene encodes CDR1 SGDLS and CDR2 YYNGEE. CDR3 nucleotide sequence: TGTGCCAGCAGCGGAAAAAAACGACTAGGCAAAATGTCTCGGGAGCAGTACTTC. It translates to CASSGKKRLGKMSREQYF.

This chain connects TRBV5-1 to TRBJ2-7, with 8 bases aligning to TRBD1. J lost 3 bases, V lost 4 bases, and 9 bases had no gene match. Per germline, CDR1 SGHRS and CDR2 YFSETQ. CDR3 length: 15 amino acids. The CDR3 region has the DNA TGCGCCAGCAGCGTCGAAACAGGGGGAATCTACGAGCAGTACTTC. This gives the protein CASSVETGGIYEQYF.

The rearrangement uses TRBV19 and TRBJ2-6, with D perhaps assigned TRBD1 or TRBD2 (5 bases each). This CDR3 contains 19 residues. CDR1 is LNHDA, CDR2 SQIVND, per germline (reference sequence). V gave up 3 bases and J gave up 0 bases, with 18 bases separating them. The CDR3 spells CASSIPAGTPSSGANVLTF. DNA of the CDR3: TGTGCCAGTAGTATTCCTGCAGGGACGCCTTCCTCTGGGGCCAACGTCCTGACTTTC.

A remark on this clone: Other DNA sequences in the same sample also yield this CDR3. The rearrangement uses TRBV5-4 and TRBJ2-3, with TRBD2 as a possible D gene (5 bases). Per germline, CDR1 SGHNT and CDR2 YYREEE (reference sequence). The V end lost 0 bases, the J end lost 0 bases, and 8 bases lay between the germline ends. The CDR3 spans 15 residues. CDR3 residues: CASSLVGGSTDTQYF. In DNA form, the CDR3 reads TGTGCCAGCAGCTTGGTTGGCGGGAGCACAGATACGCAGTATTTT.

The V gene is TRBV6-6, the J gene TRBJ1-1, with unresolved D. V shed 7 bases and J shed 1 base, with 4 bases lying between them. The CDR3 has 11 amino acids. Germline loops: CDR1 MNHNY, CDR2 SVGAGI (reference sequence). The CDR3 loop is CASTGNTEAFF. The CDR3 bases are TGTGCCAGCACAGGGAACACTGAAGCTTTCTTT.

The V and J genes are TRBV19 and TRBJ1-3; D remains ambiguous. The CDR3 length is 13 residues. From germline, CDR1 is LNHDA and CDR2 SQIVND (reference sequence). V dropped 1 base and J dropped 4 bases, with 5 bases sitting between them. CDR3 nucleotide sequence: TGTGCCAGTAGTATAGTCGCCGGAAACACCATATATTTT. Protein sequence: CASSIVAGNTIYF.

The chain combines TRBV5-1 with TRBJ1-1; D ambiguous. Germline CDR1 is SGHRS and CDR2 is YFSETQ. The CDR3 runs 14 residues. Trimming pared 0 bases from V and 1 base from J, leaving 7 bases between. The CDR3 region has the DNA TGCGCCAGCAGCTTGGGGCACAAGAACACTGAAGCTTTCTTT. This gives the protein CASSLGHKNTEAFF.

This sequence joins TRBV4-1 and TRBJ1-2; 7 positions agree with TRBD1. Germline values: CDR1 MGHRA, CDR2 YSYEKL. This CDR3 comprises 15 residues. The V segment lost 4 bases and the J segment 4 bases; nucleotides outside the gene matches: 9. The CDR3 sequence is CASSLNRGLSYGYTF. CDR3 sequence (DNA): TGCGCCAGCAGCCTAAACAGGGGCCTAAGCTATGGCTACACCTTC.

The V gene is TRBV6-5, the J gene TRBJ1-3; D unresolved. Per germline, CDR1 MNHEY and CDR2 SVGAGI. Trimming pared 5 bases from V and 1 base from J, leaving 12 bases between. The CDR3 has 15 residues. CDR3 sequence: CASSLHQLSGNTIYF. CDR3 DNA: TGTGCCAGCAGTCTACACCAGCTATCTGGAAACACCATATATTTT.

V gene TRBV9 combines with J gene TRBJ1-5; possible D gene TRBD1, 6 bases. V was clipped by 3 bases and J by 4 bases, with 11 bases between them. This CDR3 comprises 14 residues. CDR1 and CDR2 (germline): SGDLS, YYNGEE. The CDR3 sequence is CASSADSENQPQHF. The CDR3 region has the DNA TGTGCCAGCAGCGCGGACAGTGAGAATCAGCCCCAGCATTTT.

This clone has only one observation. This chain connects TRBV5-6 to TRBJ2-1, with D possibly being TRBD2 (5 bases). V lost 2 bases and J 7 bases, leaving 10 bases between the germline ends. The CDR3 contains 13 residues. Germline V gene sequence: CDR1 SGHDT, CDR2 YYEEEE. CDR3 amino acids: CASSFGRGNEQFF. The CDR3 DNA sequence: TGTGCCAGCAGCTTCGGGCGAGGGAATGAGCAGTTCTTC.

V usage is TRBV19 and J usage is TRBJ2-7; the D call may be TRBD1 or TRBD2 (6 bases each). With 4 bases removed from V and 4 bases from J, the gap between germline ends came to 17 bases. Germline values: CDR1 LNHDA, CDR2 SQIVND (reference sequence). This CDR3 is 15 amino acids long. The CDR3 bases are TGTGCCAGTAGTACTTCACGGGGGCGTATGTACGAGCAGTACTTC. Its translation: CASSTSRGRMYEQYF.

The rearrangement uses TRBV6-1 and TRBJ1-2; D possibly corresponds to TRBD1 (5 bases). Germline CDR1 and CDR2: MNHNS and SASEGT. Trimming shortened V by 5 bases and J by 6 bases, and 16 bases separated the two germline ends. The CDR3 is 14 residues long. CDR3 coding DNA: TGTGCCAGCAGTCACAGGAGCAGGTTCGATGGCTACACCTTC. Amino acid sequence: CASSHRSRFDGYTF.

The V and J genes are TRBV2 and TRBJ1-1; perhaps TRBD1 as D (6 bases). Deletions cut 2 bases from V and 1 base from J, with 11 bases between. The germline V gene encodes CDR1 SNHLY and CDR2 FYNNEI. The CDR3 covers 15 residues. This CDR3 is CASSESGRGNTEAFF. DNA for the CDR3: TGTGCCAGCAGTGAAAGCGGCAGGGGGAACACTGAAGCTTTCTTT.

The CDR3 region is CASRGLSTDTQYF. CDR3 coding DNA: TGTGCCAGCAGGGGGCTTAGCACAGATACGCAGTATTTT. This chain connects TRBV2 to TRBJ2-3; D is perhaps TRBD1 (5 bases). Germline CDR1 SNHLY, CDR2 FYNNEI. There are 13 residues in the CDR3. V was clipped by 6 bases and J by 0 bases, with 7 bases between them.

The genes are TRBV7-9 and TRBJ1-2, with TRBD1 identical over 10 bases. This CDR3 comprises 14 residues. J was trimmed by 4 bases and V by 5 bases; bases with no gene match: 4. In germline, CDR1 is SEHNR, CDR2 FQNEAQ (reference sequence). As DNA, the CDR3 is TGTGCCAGCAGCGGGACAGGGGTTGGCTATGGCTACACCTTC. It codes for CASSGTGVGYGYTF.

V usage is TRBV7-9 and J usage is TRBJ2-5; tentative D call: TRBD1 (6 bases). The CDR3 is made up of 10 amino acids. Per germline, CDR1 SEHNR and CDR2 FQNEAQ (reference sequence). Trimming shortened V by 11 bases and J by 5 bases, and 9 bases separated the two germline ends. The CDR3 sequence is CAERGETQYF. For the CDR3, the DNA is TGTGCCGAAAGGGGGGAGACCCAGTACTTC.

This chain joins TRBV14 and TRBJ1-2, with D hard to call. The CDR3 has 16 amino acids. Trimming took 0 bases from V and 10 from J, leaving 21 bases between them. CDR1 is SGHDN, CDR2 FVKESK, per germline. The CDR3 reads CASSQEARPIPDDYTF. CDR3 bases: TGTGCCAGCAGCCAAGAAGCGAGACCTATCCCGGATGACTACACCTTC.

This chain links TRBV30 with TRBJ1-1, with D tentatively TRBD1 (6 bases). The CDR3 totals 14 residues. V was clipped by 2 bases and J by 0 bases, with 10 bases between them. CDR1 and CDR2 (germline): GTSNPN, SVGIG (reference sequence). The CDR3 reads CAWSPGGLNTEAFF. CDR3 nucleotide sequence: TGTGCCTGGAGTCCGGGGGGGCTGAACACTGAAGCTTTCTTT.

The CDR3 reads CASSARTTANSPLHF. CDR3 DNA sequence: TGTGCCAGCAGTGCGCGGACAACTGCGAATTCACCCCTCCACTTT. The rearrangement links TRBV2 to TRBJ1-6, with a weak D call TRBD1 (5 bases). The ends were cut back, 4 bases at V and 7 bases at J, with 14 bases in the middle. The CDR3 is 15 residues long. Germline V gene sequence: CDR1 SNHLY, CDR2 FYNNEI.

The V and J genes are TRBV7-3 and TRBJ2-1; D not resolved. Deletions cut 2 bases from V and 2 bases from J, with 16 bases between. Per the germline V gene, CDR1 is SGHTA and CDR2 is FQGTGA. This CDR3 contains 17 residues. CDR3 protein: CASSLAPGLPPYNEQFF. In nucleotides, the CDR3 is TGTGCCAGCAGCTTAGCACCGGGTTTACCTCCCTACAATGAGCAGTTCTTC.

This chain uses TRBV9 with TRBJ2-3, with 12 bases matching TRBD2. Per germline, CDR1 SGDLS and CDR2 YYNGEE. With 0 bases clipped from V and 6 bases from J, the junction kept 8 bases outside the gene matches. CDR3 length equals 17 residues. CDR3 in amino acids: CASSVASLAGGVDTQYF. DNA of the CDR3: TGTGCCAGCAGCGTAGCCTCCCTAGCGGGGGGGGTGGATACGCAGTATTTT. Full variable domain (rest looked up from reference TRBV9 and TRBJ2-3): DSGVTQTPKHLITATGQRVTLRCSPRSGDLSVYWYQQSLDQGLQFLIQYYNGEERAKGNILERFSAQQFPDLHSELNLSSLELGDSALYFCASSVASLAGGVDTQYFGPGTRLTVL.

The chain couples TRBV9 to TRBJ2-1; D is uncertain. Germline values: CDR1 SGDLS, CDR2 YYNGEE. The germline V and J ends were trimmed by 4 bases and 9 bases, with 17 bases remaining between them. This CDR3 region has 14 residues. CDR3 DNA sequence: TGTGCCAGCAGCTCCACATCTTTAGCTAGTGAGCAGTTCTTC. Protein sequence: CASSSTSLASEQFF.

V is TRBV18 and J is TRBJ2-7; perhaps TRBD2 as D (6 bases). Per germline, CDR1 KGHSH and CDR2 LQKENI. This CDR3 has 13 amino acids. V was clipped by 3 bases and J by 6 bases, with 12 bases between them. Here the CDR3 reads CASSPGGTVEQYF. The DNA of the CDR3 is TGTGCCAGCTCACCGGGGGGTACGGTCGAGCAGTACTTC.

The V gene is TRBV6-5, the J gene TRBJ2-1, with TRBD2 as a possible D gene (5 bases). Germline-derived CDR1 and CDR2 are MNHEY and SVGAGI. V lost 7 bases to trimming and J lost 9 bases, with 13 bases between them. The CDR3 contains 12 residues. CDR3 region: CASTPGSGEQFF. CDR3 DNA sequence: TGTGCCAGCACCCCGGGGTCCGGTGAGCAGTTCTTC.

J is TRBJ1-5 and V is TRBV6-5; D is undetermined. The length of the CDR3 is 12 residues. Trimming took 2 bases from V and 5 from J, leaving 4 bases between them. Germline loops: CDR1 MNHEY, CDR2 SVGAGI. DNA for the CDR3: TGTGCCAGCAGTTACGTGGATCAGCCCCAGCATTTT. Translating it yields CASSYVDQPQHF.